This paragraph reports one T cell receptor beta chain. The investigators reverse transcribed all of the isolated RNA, so they sequenced expressed TCRB transcripts. Method: immunoSEQ multiplex PCR; TCRdb's copy keeps in-frame clones and lacks some. The sample has roughly 610,000 clones, less than 20% seen once; the top ten hold roughly 0.098%. This record belongs to a study of beta chain features in type 1 diabetes. The single heparinised draw taken from each donor contained roughly 110 mL of blood on average. Sorting that relied on CD45RO/CCR7/CD25/CD127/CD95/CD27 yielded CD4+ naive, central memory, regulatory and stem cell-like memory cells. Germline values: CDR1 MDHEN, CDR2 SYDVKM. V lost 10 bases and J 2 bases, leaving 14 bases between the germline ends. This CDR3 region has 13 residues.

Sequences were obtained from naive CD4+ T cells from blood. The J gene is TRBJ1-2, the V gene TRBV28, with a tentative D call TRBD1 (5 bases). The clonotype was recovered from a man between 18 and 29 years old in good health. The CDR3, as DNA: TGTGCCACCAGGAGACAGCCCAACTATGGCTACACCTTC. Amino acid sequence: CATRRQPNYGYTF.